Below, 8 T cell receptor beta chains from the same sample are listed, as sequenced in a study of cytomegalovirus exposure and HLA in healthy donors. Primers: 60 Vbeta forward and 13 Jbeta reverse. The table came from immunoSEQ multiplex PCR; TCRdb's copy has only in-frame clones and leaves some out. The data contain some 180,000 clones, over 80% of them singletons. Sequenced: PBMCs. The receptors here all came from a male donor in good health and CMV-seronegative.

V is TRBV18 and J is TRBJ2-6, with 11 bases lining up with TRBD2. Germline V gives CDR1 KGHSH, CDR2 LQKENI. This CDR3 has 17 amino acids. V was pared by 4 bases and J by 3 bases, with 5 bases of the junction left unmatched. CDR3 sequence (DNA): TGTGCCAGCTCACAGACTAGCGGGGTCGGTGGGGCCAACGTCCTGACTTTC. As protein: CASSQTSGVGGANVLTF.

The chain has TRBV10-1 and TRBJ1-4; TRBD1 matches at 7 bases. The CDR3 consists of 15 residues. Germline lookup yields CDR1 WNHNN and CDR2 SYGVQD (reference sequence). V was pared by 6 bases and J by 2 bases, with 6 bases of the junction left unmatched. CDR3: CASSRETGTNEKLFF. CDR3 DNA: TGCGCCAGCAGCCGCGAGACAGGGACTAATGAAAAACTGTTTTTT.

The rearrangement uses TRBV9 and TRBJ2-3, with 7 bases aligning to TRBD1. Germline V lookup: CDR1 SGDLS, CDR2 YYNGEE. The ends lost 0 bases at V and 5 bases at J; junction bases unmatched: 3. The CDR3 is 14 amino acids. For the CDR3, the DNA is TGTGCCAGCAGCGTAGAAGGGGGCATAGATACGCAGTATTTT. Amino acids: CASSVEGGIDTQYF. The entire variable domain, with the rest obtained from reference TRBV9 and TRBJ2-3, is as follows: DSGVTQTPKHLITATGQRVTLRCSPRSGDLSVYWYQQSLDQGLQFLIQYYNGEERAKGNILERFSAQQFPDLHSELNLSSLELGDSALYFCASSVEGGIDTQYFGPGTRLTVL.

The chain joins TRBV5-1 to TRBJ1-6, with a possible D match to TRBD1 (6 bases). CDR1 SGHRS and CDR2 YFSETQ come from the germline V gene. V shed 4 bases and J shed 7 bases, with 12 bases lying between them. This CDR3 has 14 residues. The DNA of the CDR3 is TGCGCCAGCAGCCCAAGGACAGAGAATTCACCCCTCCACTTT. Amino acids: CASSPRTENSPLHF.

CDR3 nucleotides: TGTGCCAGCGGGGCCAGATCTGGAAACACCATATATTTT. Translation: CASGARSGNTIYF. The rearrangement uses TRBV6-6 and TRBJ1-3; D is possibly TRBD1 (5 bases). Trimming removed 8 bases from V and 1 base from J, with 9 bases in between. The CDR3 loop spans 13 amino acids. The germline CDR1 and CDR2 sequences are MNHNY and SVGAGI (reference sequence).

The rearrangement links TRBV27 to TRBJ1-5; D is undetermined. The CDR3 loop spans 14 amino acids. V shed 8 bases and J shed 1 base, with 12 bases lying between them. Germline CDR1 is MNHEY and CDR2 is SMNVEV (reference sequence). The CDR3 nucleotides read TGTGCCAGCTCCTCTCCGGGAAGCAATCAGCCCCAGCATTTT. Translating it yields CASSSPGSNQPQHF.

The chain recombines TRBV6-5 with TRBJ2-3; 7 bases fit TRBD1. This CDR3 comprises 15 residues. The germline CDR1 and CDR2 sequences are MNHEY and SVGAGI. V dropped 5 bases and J dropped 2; count of bases not matched to a gene: 7. This CDR3 reads CASSHDRETTDTQYF. The CDR3 DNA sequence: TGTGCCAGCAGTCACGACAGGGAAACCACAGATACGCAGTATTTT.

V usage is TRBV2 and J usage is TRBJ2-1; maybe TRBD2 (6 bases). With 6 bases removed from V and 3 bases from J, the gap between germline ends came to 30 bases. Germline assignment: CDR1 SNHLY and CDR2 FYNNEI. The CDR3 has 20 amino acids. Here the CDR3 reads CASRPRGGLQLGHHYNEQFF. In DNA form, the CDR3 reads TGTGCCAGCAGGCCAAGGGGAGGACTCCAACTGGGCCACCACTACAATGAGCAGTTCTTC.